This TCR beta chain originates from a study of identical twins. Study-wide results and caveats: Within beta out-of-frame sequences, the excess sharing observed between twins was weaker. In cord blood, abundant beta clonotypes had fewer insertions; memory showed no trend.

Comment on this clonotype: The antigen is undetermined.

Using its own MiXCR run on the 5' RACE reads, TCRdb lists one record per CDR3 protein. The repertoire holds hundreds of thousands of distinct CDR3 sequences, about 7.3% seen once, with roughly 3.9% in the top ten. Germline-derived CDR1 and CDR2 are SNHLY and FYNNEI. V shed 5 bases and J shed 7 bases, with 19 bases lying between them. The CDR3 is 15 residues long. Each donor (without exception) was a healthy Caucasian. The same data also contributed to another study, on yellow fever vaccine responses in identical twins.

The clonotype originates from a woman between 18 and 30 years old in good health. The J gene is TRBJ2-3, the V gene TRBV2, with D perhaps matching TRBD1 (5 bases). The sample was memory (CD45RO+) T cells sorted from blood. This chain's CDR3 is CASSHPTDSPYTQYF. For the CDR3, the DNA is TGTGCCAGCAGTCACCCTACTGACAGCCCATATACGCAGTATTTT.